The clone carrying this T cell receptor (beta chain) turned up a few times. Its target is unknown. Germline V gene data show CDR1 as MNHNY and CDR2 as SVGAGI (reference sequence). The CDR3 consists of 13 residues. V lost 7 bases and J lost 1, with 10 bases in between. The data stem from a study of T cells in localized non-small cell lung cancer. Sequencing was performed with immunoSEQ multiplex PCR; in TCRdb, only in-frame clones are kept and a portion is missing. This sample carries around 41,000 clones, approximately 86% of them seen once, and the ten largest clones take about 6.4%. Study-level findings and limits: Sequencing involved a lone tumor region, leaving heterogeneity possible. Appearance in adjacent lung was seen for a median 57 of the top 100 tumor clones.

This chain uses TRBV6-6 with TRBJ1-1; TRBD1 might be the D (6 bases). The input for sequencing was peripheral blood, taken before any cancer treatment. The sequence derives from a man aged 40-75 years with stage I lung adenocarcinoma. Here the CDR3 reads CASKGTPNTEAFF. CDR3 nucleotide sequence: TGTGCCAGCAAGGGGACACCGAACACTGAAGCTTTCTTT.